The table lists the clone carrying this T cell receptor (beta chain) with many counts. Researchers amplified the TCR beta CDR3 regions from RNA transcripts. First-round RT-PCR targeting the TCR CDR3 was performed with the HTBI primer set. TCRdb recomputed calls from the multiplex PCR reads with MiXCR, one row per CDR3 protein. The sample lists approximately 740,000 distinct CDR3 sequences; 12% to 15% were seen once. Trimming removed 4 bases from V and 3 bases from J, with 11 bases in between. The CDR3 extends over 14 amino acids. CDR1 is SGHTS and CDR2 is YDEGEE in the germline V gene. The entry originates in a study of T cells in Graves' hyperthyroidism and ophthalmopathy.

The origin of this receptor is a woman aged 18 to 35 with Graves' hyperthyroidism. The chain uses TRBV5-8 and TRBJ1-5; the D gene is possibly TRBD1 (6 bases). The sequenced material came from blood. The CDR3 DNA reads as TGTGCCAGCAGCCCAACAGGGACCAATCAGCCCCAGCATTTT. Its translation is CASSPTGTNQPQHF.